Below, 11 T cell receptor beta chains from the same sample are listed, as sequenced in a study of Ad26.COV2.S vaccination and SARS-CoV-2 variants. Clones were sequenced by immunoSEQ multiplex PCR, and TCRdb holds only the in-frame ones, with some missing. Of approximately 350,000 clones listed, around 90% are singletons. Stated treatment: roughly 20 received Ad26.COV2.S at low or high dose, single or two shots; several received placebo; per-sample allocation not given. The samples date from day 63 after the first vaccine or placebo injection. The specimen comprised peripheral blood, sampled in a trial of Ad26.COV2.S vaccine versus placebo. The receptors originated from a person aged 18 to 59 who received the Ad26.COV2.S COVID-19 vaccine or a placebo.

This clone appeared a single time. The rearrangement joins TRBV25-1 to TRBJ2-1; 10 bases line up with TRBD1. This CDR3 is built from 16 residues. Per the germline V gene, CDR1 is MGHDK and CDR2 is SYGVNS. The V gene end was trimmed by 5 bases and the J gene end by 4 bases; junction bases not matched to a gene: 8. The CDR3 DNA reads as TGTGCCAGCAGTCCTCACCGGGACAGGGGATACAATGAGCAGTTCTTC. It codes for CASSPHRDRGYNEQFF. The full variable domain, completed using reference TRBV25-1 and TRBJ2-1, is EADIYQTPRYLVIGTGKKITLECSQTMGHDKMYWYQQDPGMELHLIHYSYGVNSTEKGDLSSESTVSRIRTEHFPLTLESARPSHTSQYLCASSPHRDRGYNEQFFGPGTRLTVL.

This chain joins TRBV2 and TRBJ1-5; D gene unclear. V lost 6 bases, J lost 3 bases, and 15 bases lay in between. CDR1 and CDR2 (germline): SNHLY, FYNNEI. The CDR3 covers 15 residues. This chain's CDR3 is CASRADSVPNQPQHF. The CDR3 DNA reads as TGTGCCAGCAGGGCAGACTCTGTTCCCAATCAGCCCCAGCATTTT.

The rearrangement links TRBV28 to TRBJ1-2; perhaps TRBD1 as D (6 bases). Trimming cost V 2 bases and J 7 bases, with 11 bases left between them. The CDR3 is 13 amino acids. Germline V CDR1 and CDR2: MDHEN, SYDVKM. CDR3 sequence reads: CASSLSQGFGYTF. CDR3 coding DNA: TGTGCCAGCAGTTTAAGCCAGGGGTTTGGCTACACCTTC.

The gene calls are TRBV7-3 and TRBJ2-2, with 10 bases aligning to TRBD1. This CDR3 has 14 amino acids. The ends lost 6 bases at V and 7 bases at J; junction bases unmatched: 5. Germline V gives CDR1 SGHTA, CDR2 FQGTGA. The CDR3 here is CASRGTGAVGELFF. DNA of the CDR3: TGTGCCAGCAGGGGGACAGGGGCTGTCGGGGAGCTGTTTTTT.

The chain couples TRBV9 to TRBJ2-3; D not certain. Trimming took off 0 bases at V and 2 bases at J, with 4 bases between the two ends. This CDR3 has 13 amino acids. CDR1 and CDR2 (germline): SGDLS, YYNGEE. CDR3 loop: CASSVVATDTQYF. The CDR3 nucleotides are TGTGCCAGCAGCGTAGTGGCCACAGATACGCAGTATTTT.

The chain combines TRBV7-3 with TRBJ1-1; D is ambiguous. The CDR3 contains 13 residues. V was pared by 4 bases and J by 1 base, with 7 bases between. CDR1 and CDR2 from the germline V gene are SGHTA and FQGTGA. CDR3: CASSSAGNTEAFF. In DNA, the CDR3 is TGTGCCAGCAGCTCCGCGGGGAACACTGAAGCTTTCTTT. Full variable domain (missing parts from reference TRBV7-3 and TRBJ1-1): GAGVSQTPSNKVTEKGKYVELRCDPISGHTALYWYRQSLGQGPEFLIYFQGTGAADDSGLPNDRFFAVRPEGSVSTLKIQRTERGDSAVYLCASSSAGNTEAFFGQGTRLTVV.

The genes are TRBV6-4 and TRBJ1-6; a possible D gene is TRBD1 (5 bases). The V and J ends lost 4 bases and 8 bases respectively, with 9 bases between them. The germline CDR1 and CDR2 sequences are MRHNA and SNTAGT. This CDR3 is 13 amino acids long. The CDR3 DNA follows: TGTGCCAGCAGTGCCAGGGTTGATTCACCCCTCCACTTT. Amino acid sequence: CASSARVDSPLHF.

The J gene is TRBJ2-3, the V gene TRBV19; the D call may be TRBD1 or TRBD2 (5 bases each). The CDR3 spans 11 residues. V lost 7 bases to trimming and J lost 6 bases, with 8 bases between them. Germline CDR1 LNHDA, CDR2 SQIVND (reference sequence). CDR3 sequence reads: CASTGPDTQYF. The CDR3 coding sequence is TGTGCCAGTACGGGGCCGGATACGCAGTATTTT.

The chain uses TRBV4-1 and TRBJ1-2; 8 positions match TRBD1. The CDR3 runs 17 residues. Germline V lookup: CDR1 MGHRA, CDR2 YSYEKL. Trimming cost V 4 bases and J 5 bases; bases outside gene matches: 15. CDR3 sequence: CASSLSPGGSGGYGYTF. In nucleotides, the CDR3 is TGCGCCAGCAGCCTCTCCCCAGGGGGCTCGGGGGGATATGGCTACACCTTC.

This clone came up once. This chain joins TRBV4-3 and TRBJ2-3, with a possible D match to TRBD1 (5 bases). Trimming stripped 3 bases from V and 2 bases from J, with 18 bases between. The germline CDR1 and CDR2 sequences are LGHNA and YSLEER. The CDR3 has 17 amino acids. CDR3 nucleotide sequence: TGCGCCAGCAGCCAGTTCTCAGGGCGGCAGCCCACAGATACGCAGTATTTT. Amino acids: CASSQFSGRQPTDTQYF.

The chain carries TRBV7-3 and TRBJ2-1; maybe TRBD2 (6 bases). The germline V gene has CDR1 SGHTA and CDR2 FQGTGA. Trimming cost V 5 bases and J 0 bases, with 8 bases left between them. The CDR3 spans 14 residues. DNA of the CDR3: TGTGCCAGCAGCGGGGGGACCTCCTACAATGAGCAGTTCTTC. This sequence encodes CASSGGTSYNEQFF.